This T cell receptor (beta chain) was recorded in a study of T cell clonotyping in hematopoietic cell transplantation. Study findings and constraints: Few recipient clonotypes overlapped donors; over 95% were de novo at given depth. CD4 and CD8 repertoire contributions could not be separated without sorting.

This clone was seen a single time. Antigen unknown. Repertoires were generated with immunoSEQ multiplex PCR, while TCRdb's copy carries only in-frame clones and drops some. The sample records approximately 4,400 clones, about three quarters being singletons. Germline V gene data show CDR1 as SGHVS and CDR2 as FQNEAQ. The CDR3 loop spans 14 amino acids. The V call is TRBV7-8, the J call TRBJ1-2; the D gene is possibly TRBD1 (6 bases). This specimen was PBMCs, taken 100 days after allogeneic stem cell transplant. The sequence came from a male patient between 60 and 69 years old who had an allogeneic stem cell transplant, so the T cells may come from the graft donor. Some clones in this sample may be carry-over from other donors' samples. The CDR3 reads CASTRGRGVYGYTF. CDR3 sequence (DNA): TGTGCTTCCACCCGGGGGCGGGGAGTCTATGGCTACACCTTC.